The source of this T cell receptor (beta chain) is a study of blood T cell repertoires in COVID-19. Across the study: Spain, Italy and the United States supplied samples that represented acute and convalescent COVID-19.

Using immunoSEQ multiplex PCR, the repertoire was profiled, and TCRdb retains in-frame clones only, with some absent. The sample records about 160,000 clones, less than 85% being singletons. The CDR3 loop spans 15 amino acids. The germline V gene encodes CDR1 SGHNT and CDR2 YYREEE (reference sequence). Trimming took 4 bases from V and 2 from J; bases not matched to a gene: 7. This receptor was obtained from a woman aged 55-75 years with COVID-19, enrolled during active disease. The sequenced material came from peripheral blood. The gene calls are TRBV5-4 and TRBJ2-3, with TRBD2 identical over 7 bases. The CDR3: CASSTAAGFTDTQYF. The CDR3 bases are TGTGCCAGCAGCACCGCAGCGGGGTTCACAGATACGCAGTATTTT.